Presented here are 3 T cell receptor beta chains from one specimen sequenced in a study of neurological immune-mediated disorders. TCRdb recomputed calls from the 5' RACE reads with MiXCR, one row per CDR3 protein. The sample records under 70,000 distinct CDR3 sequences, less than 5.5% being singletons. Sequencing was performed on PBMCs. These receptors came from a woman between 25 and 40 years old with multiple sclerosis.

This clonotype has a count of ten or more. V and J are TRBV12-3 or TRBV12-4 and TRBJ2-5, with a possible D match to TRBD2 (5 bases). V lost 8 bases and J lost 5, with 9 bases in between. CDR3 length: 11 amino acids. CDR3 protein: CASGSGETQYF. As DNA, the CDR3 is TGTGCCAGCGGTTCGGGGGAGACCCAGTACTTC.

In its sample, this clonotype was seen many times. The genes are TRBV10-2 and TRBJ2-5; D gene unclear. Germline assignment: CDR1 WSHSY and CDR2 SAAADI. This CDR3 has 14 amino acids. Deletions cut 5 bases from V and 4 bases from J, with 14 bases between. The CDR3 DNA follows: TGCGCCAGCAGTACTGGGCCCCGAGGAGAGACCCAGTACTTC. Translating gives CASSTGPRGETQYF.

This clonotype occurred many times. The chain employs TRBV5-1 and TRBJ1-1; 10 positions agree with TRBD1. This CDR3 has 14 amino acids. Germline CDR1 and CDR2: SGHRS and YFSETQ. V was pared by 0 bases and J by 8 bases, with 4 bases of the junction left unmatched. DNA for the CDR3: TGCGCCAGCAGCTTGGATGGGACAGGGGTCGAAGCTTTCTTT. This codes for CASSLDGTGVEAFF.